This T cell receptor beta chain was recorded in a study of shared clonotypes between healthy human individuals. Repertoires were generated with immunoSEQ multiplex PCR, while TCRdb's copy carries only in-frame clones and drops some. The sample shows fewer than 1.6 million clones, 97% to 99% of them seen only once. Trimming cost V 3 bases and J 10 bases, with 19 bases left between them. This CDR3 is built from 15 residues. Germline V gene data show CDR1 as KGHSH and CDR2 as LQKENI. Sequencing was done on a sample of naive CD4+ T cells sorted from blood. Described subset: CD45RA+ positively selected. This TCR came from a young man in good health. The rearrangement uses TRBV18 and TRBJ2-1, with D perhaps matching TRBD1 or TRBD2 (5 bases each). DNA of the CDR3: TGTGCCAGCTCACCGGGGACGACCATAGGTTGGGAGCAGTTCTTC. Protein sequence: CASSPGTTIGWEQFF. The full variable domain, completed using reference TRBV18 and TRBJ2-1, is NAGVMQNPRHLVRRRGQEARLRCSPMKGHSHVYWYRQLPEEGLKFMVYLQKENIIDESGMPKERFSAEFPKEGPSILRIQQVVRGDSAAYFCASSPGTTIGWEQFFGPGTRLTVL.